The 28 T cell receptor beta chains in this list originate from one sample, sequenced in a study of blood T cell repertoires in COVID-19. Libraries were prepared by immunoSEQ multiplex PCR; TCRdb keeps only in-frame clonotypes and omits some of them. In the table there are around 160,000 clones, about 89% of which are singletons. The sequencing input was peripheral blood. These receptors came from a man aged 60 to 75 with acute or convalescent COVID-19.

The chain joins TRBV30 to TRBJ2-7; 9 positions match TRBD2. The V gene's germline CDR1 is GTSNPN and CDR2 SVGIG (reference sequence). The CDR3 contains 17 residues. Germline trimming cut 3 bases from V and 7 bases from J; bases unmatched to any gene: 19. Here the CDR3 reads CAWRGFGLAGISGEQYF. CDR3 DNA: TGTGCCTGGAGGGGCTTTGGGCTAGCGGGAATATCAGGGGAGCAGTACTTC.

This chain links TRBV7-9 with TRBJ2-2; unclear D gene. The V gene's germline CDR1 is SEHNR and CDR2 FQNEAQ (reference sequence). The CDR3 runs to 16 residues. With 1 base removed from V and 1 base from J, the gap between germline ends came to 10 bases. The CDR3 loop is CASSLGQLGNTGELFF. The CDR3 region has the DNA TGTGCCAGCAGCTTAGGACAACTTGGGAACACCGGGGAGCTGTTTTTT.

This clone showed up just once. The rearrangement uses TRBV7-6 and TRBJ2-7, with 8 bases matching TRBD1. V shed 2 bases and J 7 bases; nucleotides not matched to a gene: 7. The CDR3 length is 14 residues. Germline loops: CDR1 SGHVS, CDR2 FNYEAQ. The CDR3 DNA reads TGTGCCAGCAGCTTAAGTCAGGGGGCTACGGAGCAGTACTTC. This sequence encodes CASSLSQGATEQYF.

The CDR3 here is CASSQGQYGNTIYF. CDR3 coding DNA: TGTGCCAGTAGTCAGGGGCAATATGGAAACACCATATATTTT. The chain recombines TRBV19 with TRBJ1-3; the D gene is possibly TRBD1 (6 bases). The CDR3 contains 14 residues. V was clipped by 5 bases and J by 3 bases, with 11 bases between them. In germline, CDR1 is LNHDA, CDR2 SQIVND (reference sequence).

This clone has a single count. The chain joins TRBV7-9 to TRBJ2-7, with 7 bases matching TRBD1. J lost 8 bases, V lost 0 bases, and 10 bases had no gene match. Germline V gene lookup returns CDR1 SEHNR and CDR2 FQNEAQ (reference sequence). This CDR3 contains 15 residues. The CDR3 sequence is CASSLAGRQGKKQYF. The DNA of the CDR3 is TGTGCCAGCAGCTTAGCCGGACGACAGGGAAAAAAGCAGTACTTC.

V and J are TRBV10-3 and TRBJ1-5; no firm D call. Trimming stripped 4 bases from V and 3 bases from J, with 10 bases between. The V gene's germline CDR1 is ENHRY and CDR2 SYGVKD. This CDR3 is built from 14 residues. CDR3 loop: CAISGSPLNQPQHF. CDR3 coding DNA: TGTGCCATCAGTGGCTCCCCACTCAATCAGCCCCAGCATTTT.

This clone was detected once. J is TRBJ1-2 and V is TRBV7-9; 10 nucleotides align to TRBD1. The CDR3 sequence is 17 residues long. Per the germline V gene, CDR1 is SEHNR and CDR2 is FQNEAQ (reference sequence). The trim removed 3 bases at V and 2 bases at J, leaving 9 bases unmatched. DNA for the CDR3: TGTGCCAGCAGCTTTACGGGACAGGGGACCGCCAACTATGGCTACACCTTC. This sequence encodes CASSFTGQGTANYGYTF.

The V gene is TRBV10-3, the J gene TRBJ1-5, with 9 bases lining up with TRBD1. CDR3 length equals 14 residues. Germline values: CDR1 ENHRY, CDR2 SYGVKD. Trimming removed 2 bases from V and 4 bases from J; junction bases left unmatched: 0. The CDR3 DNA reads as TGTGCCATCAGTGAGGGGACAGGGAATCAGCCCCAGCATTTT. Translating gives CAISEGTGNQPQHF.

This clone was detected many times. The chain has TRBV19 and TRBJ1-1; TRBD1 agrees at 8 bases. This CDR3 contains 14 residues. Losses at the gene ends were 4 bases for V and 6 bases for J; bases not matched to a gene: 7. The germline V gene has CDR1 LNHDA and CDR2 SQIVND (reference sequence). CDR3 sequence (DNA): TGTGCCAGTAGTACCCAGGGGGCCTGGGCTGAAGCTTTCTTT. Its translation: CASSTQGAWAEAFF.

The V gene is TRBV15, the J gene TRBJ2-1, with a weak D call TRBD1 (6 bases). Germline CDR1 reads LNHNV; CDR2 reads YYDKDF (reference sequence). V was pared by 0 bases and J by 7 bases, with 19 bases between. CDR3 length equals 17 residues. CDR3 DNA: TGTGCCACCAGCAGAGATCTGAACAGGGTATCTCGAAATGAGCAGTTCTTC. It yields the protein CATSRDLNRVSRNEQFF. Together with reference TRBV15 and TRBJ2-1, the CDR3 gives the full variable domain: DAMVIQNPRYQVTQFGKPVTLSCSQTLNHNVMYWYQQKSSQAPKLLFHYYDKDFNNEADTPDNFQSRRPNTSFCFLDIRSPGLGDTAMYLCATSRDLNRVSRNEQFFGPGTRLTVL.

The CDR3 is CSAGQTDTQYF. Written as DNA, the CDR3 is TGCAGTGCGGGGCAAACAGATACGCAGTATTTT. This chain uses TRBV20-1 with TRBJ2-3; D perhaps matches TRBD1 (5 bases). Germline V lookup: CDR1 DFQATT, CDR2 SNEGSKA (reference sequence). Trimming stripped 6 bases from V and 3 bases from J, with 7 bases between. The CDR3 is 11 amino acids.

CDR3 nucleotide sequence: TGCGCCAGCAGCAAGGGCGGACTAGTACGGGGAGATACGCAGTATTTT. This translates into CASSKGGLVRGDTQYF. V usage is TRBV5-1 and J usage is TRBJ2-3; 7 nucleotides agree with TRBD2. CDR1 is SGHRS, CDR2 YFSETQ, per germline. V lost 4 bases, J lost 5 bases, and 13 bases stayed unmatched. This CDR3 has 16 residues.

This clone has more than one count but fewer than ten. V gene TRBV2 combines with J gene TRBJ1-2, with D uncertain. CDR1 is SNHLY, CDR2 FYNNEI, per germline. This CDR3 contains 13 residues. V was trimmed by 6 bases and J by 0 bases, leaving 8 bases between them. For the CDR3, the DNA is TGTGCCAGCAGGATACAACCTAACTATGGCTACACCTTC. Translating it yields CASRIQPNYGYTF.

The V gene is TRBV4-1, the J gene TRBJ1-2; the D is unclear. The CDR3 sequence is 15 residues long. From germline, CDR1 is MGHRA and CDR2 YSYEKL. V dropped 0 bases and J dropped 8 bases, with 16 bases sitting between them. The CDR3 is CASSQDPGPAGGYTF. In DNA form, the CDR3 reads TGCGCCAGCAGCCAAGATCCCGGGCCAGCGGGGGGCTACACCTTC.

This clone has a handful of counts. The J gene is TRBJ1-2, the V gene TRBV11-2, with D hard to call. Germline lookup yields CDR1 SGHAT and CDR2 FQNNGV. The CDR3 runs 15 residues. V shed 7 bases and J shed 6 bases, with 21 bases lying between them. CDR3 loop: CASKSSSNPADGYTF. CDR3 in DNA: TGTGCCAGCAAATCATCCAGTAACCCCGCGGATGGCTACACCTTC.

V gene TRBV2 combines with J gene TRBJ2-7; 7 bases agree with TRBD1. The CDR3 runs 13 residues. CDR1 and CDR2 (germline): SNHLY, FYNNEI. J lost 4 bases, V lost 4 bases, and 4 bases had no gene match. The CDR3 sequence: CASSGGQIYEQYF. In DNA, the CDR3 is TGTGCCAGCAGTGGGGGACAGATTTACGAGCAGTACTTC.

The chain has TRBV27 and TRBJ2-2; D unresolved. The length of the CDR3 is 12 residues. V dropped 4 bases and J dropped 4 bases, with 4 bases sitting between them. Germline lookup yields CDR1 MNHEY and CDR2 SMNVEV (reference sequence). CDR3 nucleotide sequence: TGTGCCAGCAGTTCCATCACCGGGGAGCTGTTTTTT. This encodes CASSSITGELFF.

The V call is TRBV4-3, the J call TRBJ1-2; the D gene is possibly TRBD1 (5 bases). The CDR3 totals 15 residues. Per germline, CDR1 LGHNA and CDR2 YSLEER. Deletions cut 0 bases from V and 4 bases from J, with 12 bases between. The DNA for the CDR3 is TGCGCCAGCAGCCAAGAGTGGAGGGGCAGCTATGGCTACACCTTC. Translating gives CASSQEWRGSYGYTF.

The rearrangement uses TRBV21-1 and TRBJ2-1; whether TRBD2, the table's D call, matches the DNA was not checked. TRBV21-1 is noted as a pseudogene. This CDR3 is built from 17 residues. The chain's CDR3 is CASSTPSSKRGGCEQFF. The DNA of the CDR3 is TGTGCCAGCAGCACACCCTCCTCAAAACGGGGGGGGTGTGAGCAGTTCTTC.

The genes are TRBV5-8 and TRBJ2-1; TRBD1 matches at 8 bases. CDR3 length: 15 amino acids. Unmatched junction bases numbered 7, after V lost 5 bases and J lost 3 bases. CDR1 and CDR2 (germline): SGHTS, YDEGEE. The CDR3 region is CASRHRGSLYNEQFF. For the CDR3, the DNA is TGTGCCAGCAGACACAGGGGGAGCCTCTACAATGAGCAGTTCTTC.

J is TRBJ1-1 and V is TRBV20-1; no clear D. The V gene's germline CDR1 is DFQATT and CDR2 SNEGSKA (reference sequence). Trimming took off 1 base at V and 4 bases at J, with 4 bases between the two ends. The CDR3 consists of 11 residues. The CDR3 DNA follows: TGCAGTGCTAGAGTGGCCACTGAAGCTTTCTTT. Its translation is CSARVATEAFF.

With respect to this clone: Different DNA sequences within this sample yield the same CDR3. The CDR3 region has the DNA TGCGCCAGCAGCTGGACTAGCGGGGGGTACAATGAGCAGTTCTTC. It encodes CASSWTSGGYNEQFF. This rearrangement joins TRBV5-1 to TRBJ2-1; TRBD2 aligns across 14 bases. This CDR3 is built from 15 residues. The V gene end was trimmed by 3 bases and the J gene end by 4 bases; junction bases not matched to a gene: 0. Germline CDR1 reads SGHRS; CDR2 reads YFSETQ.

The chain employs TRBV4-3 and TRBJ1-4; a weak D match, TRBD1 (6 bases). Germline V CDR1 and CDR2: LGHNA, YSLEER. Deletions cut 0 bases from V and 8 bases from J, with 16 bases between. This CDR3 comprises 16 residues. The CDR3 is CASSQEVRGNGEKLFF. The CDR3 nucleotides are TGCGCCAGCAGCCAAGAAGTAAGGGGGAACGGGGAAAAACTGTTTTTT.

This clone was seen a single time. The chain recombines TRBV30 with TRBJ1-6; a possible D gene is TRBD1 (5 bases). Germline lookup yields CDR1 GTSNPN and CDR2 SVGIG (reference sequence). Trimming pared 2 bases from V and 0 bases from J, leaving 20 bases between. CDR3 length: 19 amino acids. DNA for the CDR3: TGTGCCTGGAGTCCATACCCAGAGACAGAGAGCTCCTATAATTCACCCCTCCACTTT. It codes for CAWSPYPETESSYNSPLHF.

The chain couples TRBV5-4 to TRBJ1-2; TRBD1 might be the D (5 bases). V was cut by 3 bases and J by 6 bases, with 15 bases left in between. The CDR3 loop spans 14 amino acids. CDR1 is SGHNT, CDR2 YYREEE, per germline (reference sequence). The CDR3 DNA follows: TGTGCCAGCAGCTACGGACACGGCTCTCATGGCTACACCTTC. Translation: CASSYGHGSHGYTF.

The rearrangement links TRBV3-1 (or the pseudogene TRBV3-2) to TRBJ1-1; 7 bases match TRBD1. The CDR3 runs to 14 residues. Germline CDR1 is LGHDT and CDR2 is YNNKEL (reference sequence). V lost 4 bases, J lost 1 base, and 3 bases stayed unmatched. The CDR3 is CASSRGQKNTEAFF. In nucleotides, the CDR3 is TGTGCCAGCAGCCGGGGACAGAAGAACACTGAAGCTTTCTTT.

CDR3 protein: CASTPSGTGNSPLHF. For the CDR3, the DNA is TGTGCCAGCACCCCGTCTGGGACAGGGAATTCACCCCTCCACTTT. The chain has TRBV27 and TRBJ1-6; TRBD1 matches at 9 bases. With V trimmed by 7 bases and J by 7 bases, 8 bases remained unmatched. The length of the CDR3 is 15 residues. Germline CDR1 and CDR2: MNHEY and SMNVEV (reference sequence).

The chain employs TRBV7-9 and TRBJ2-7, with 9 bases identical to TRBD1. J gave up 6 bases and V 2 bases, and 5 bases lay outside the gene matches. Germline CDR1 SEHNR, CDR2 FQNEAQ (reference sequence). The CDR3 has 14 amino acids. CDR3 DNA: TGTGCCAGCAGCTTAACGGGGACAGGGAGCGAGCAGTACTTC. It specifies CASSLTGTGSEQYF.